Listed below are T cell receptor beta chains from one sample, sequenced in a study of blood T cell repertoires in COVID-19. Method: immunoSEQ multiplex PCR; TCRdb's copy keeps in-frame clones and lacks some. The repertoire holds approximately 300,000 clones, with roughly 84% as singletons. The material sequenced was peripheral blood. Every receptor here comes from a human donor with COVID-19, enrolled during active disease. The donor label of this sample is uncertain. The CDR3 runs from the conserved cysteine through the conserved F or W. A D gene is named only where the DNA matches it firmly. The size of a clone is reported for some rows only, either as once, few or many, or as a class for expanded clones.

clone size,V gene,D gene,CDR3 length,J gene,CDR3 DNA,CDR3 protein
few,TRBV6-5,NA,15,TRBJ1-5,TGTGCCAGCACCCAATTGGGCGTAAGCAATCAGCCCCAGCATTTT,CASTQLGVSNQPQHF
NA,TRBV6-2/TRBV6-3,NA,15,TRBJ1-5,TGTGCCAGCAGTTACGGAGGGATGGGCAATCAGCCCCAGCATTTT,CASSYGGMGNQPQHF
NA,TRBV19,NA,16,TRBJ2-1,TGTGCCAGTAGTATCGGCGGGGAGACTCTTCACAATGAGCAGTTCTTC,CASSIGGETLHNEQFF
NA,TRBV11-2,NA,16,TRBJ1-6,TGTGCCAGCAGCTTAGTTGAGGACACTTATAATTCACCCCTCCACTTT,CASSLVEDTYNSPLHF
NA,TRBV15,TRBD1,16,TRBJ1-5,TGTGCCACCAGCAGGGCCGGGACAGGGGGCAATCAGCCCCAGCATTTT,CATSRAGTGGNQPQHF
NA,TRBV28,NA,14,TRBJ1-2,TGTGCCAGCAGCCTCAGGTCCAGAAACTATGGCTACACCTTC,CASSLRSRNYGYTF
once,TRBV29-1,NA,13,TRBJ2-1,TGCAGCGTTGAAGAAGTGGAAGGGGCCCCTCAGTTCTTC,CSVEEVEGAPQFF
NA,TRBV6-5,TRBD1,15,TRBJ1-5,TGTGCCAGCAGCCCGACAGGGGGGGGCAATCAGCCCCAGCATTTT,CASSPTGGGNQPQHF
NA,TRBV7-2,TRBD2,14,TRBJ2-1,TGTGCCAGCAGCTCTAGCGGGAGGGGGAATGAGCAGTTCTTC,CASSSSGRGNEQFF
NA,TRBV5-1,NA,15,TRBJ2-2,TGCGCCAGCAGCTTGACCACTAGCAACACCGGGGAGCTGTTTTTT,CASSLTTSNTGELFF
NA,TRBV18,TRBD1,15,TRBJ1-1,TGTGCCAGCTCACCAGGGACAGGCGAGAACACTGAAGCTTTCTTT,CASSPGTGENTEAFF
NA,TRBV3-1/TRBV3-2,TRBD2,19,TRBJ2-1,TGTGCCAGCAGCCAAGATTTCCGGACTAGCGAGGATCCAATAAATGAGCAGTTCTTC,CASSQDFRTSEDPINEQFF
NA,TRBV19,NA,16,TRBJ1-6,TGTGCCAGTAGCCAAGGCGGGGGATCCTATAATTCACCCCTCCACTTT,CASSQGGGSYNSPLHF
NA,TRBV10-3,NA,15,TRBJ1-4,TGTGCCACCTCGTTACAACAGTCAACTAATGAAAAACTGTTTTTT,CATSLQQSTNEKLFF
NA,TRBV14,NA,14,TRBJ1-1,TGTGCCAGCAGCCAAGGACAGGCGCGCACTGAAGCTTTCTTT,CASSQGQARTEAFF
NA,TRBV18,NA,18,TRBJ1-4,TGTGCCAGCTCACCAATCCAGGGAGGTATTGGAACTAATGAAAAACTGTTTTTT,CASSPIQGGIGTNEKLFF
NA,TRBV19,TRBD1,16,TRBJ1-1,TGTGCCAGTACCTCCCGGACAGGGGCCGTGAACACTGAAGCTTTCTTT,CASTSRTGAVNTEAFF
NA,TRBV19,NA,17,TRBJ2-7,TGTGCCAGTAGTGTATCATCAGGGGGGACAGCTAACTACGAGCAGTACTTC,CASSVSSGGTANYEQYF
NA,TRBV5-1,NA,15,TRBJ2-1,TGCGCCAGCAGACTCGTAGCCTATTCTAACAATGAGCAGTTCTTC,CASRLVAYSNNEQFF
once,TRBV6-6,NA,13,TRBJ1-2,TGTGCCAGCATCAGAGACGGGGGGGATGGCTACACCTTC,CASIRDGGDGYTF
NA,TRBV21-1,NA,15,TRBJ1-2,TGTGCCAGCAGCAAAGTACGGACAGGGTGGTATGGCTACACCTTC,CASSKVRTGWYGYTF
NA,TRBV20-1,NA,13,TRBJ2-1,TGCAGTGCTAGTATCCAGCTGGCGGATGAGCAGTTCTTC,CSASIQLADEQFF
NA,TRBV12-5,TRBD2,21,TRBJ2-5,TGTGCTAGTGCCCTCAGACCGCCGGGACTAGCGGGAGGGGGGGTCCAAGAGACCCAGTACTTC,CASALRPPGLAGGGVQETQYF
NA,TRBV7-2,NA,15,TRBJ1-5,TGTGCCAGCAGCTTAGGGAGCCTAAGCAATCAGCCCCAGCATTTT,CASSLGSLSNQPQHF
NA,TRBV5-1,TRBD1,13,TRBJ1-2,TGCGCCAGCAGCTCCGGGACAGACTATGGCTACACCTTC,CASSSGTDYGYTF
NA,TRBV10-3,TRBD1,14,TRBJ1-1,TGTGCCATCAGTGAGGGACAGGGTTGGACTGAAGCTTTCTTT,CAISEGQGWTEAFF
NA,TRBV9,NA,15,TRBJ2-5,TGTGCCAGCAGCACCCGTTCAGGGGGAGGAGAGACCCAGTACTTC,CASSTRSGGGETQYF
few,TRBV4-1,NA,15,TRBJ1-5,TGCGCCAGCAGCCAAGATTATGGGGGGGTTCAGCCCCAGCATTTT,CASSQDYGGVQPQHF
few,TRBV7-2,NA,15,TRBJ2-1,TGTGCCAGCAGCTTAGGTGCGGGGACCTACAATGAGCAGTTCTTC,CASSLGAGTYNEQFF
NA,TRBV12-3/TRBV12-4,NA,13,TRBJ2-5,TGTGCCAGCAGTCCTGGAAGGAGGGAGACCCAGTACTTC,CASSPGRRETQYF
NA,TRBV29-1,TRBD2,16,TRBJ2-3,TGCAGCGTTGAGCTAGCGGGAGGAGGCGGCACAGATACGCAGTATTTT,CSVELAGGGGTDTQYF
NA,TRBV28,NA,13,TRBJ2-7,TGTGCCAGCGGGGGGGCAGCCCCTCACGAGCAGTACTTC,CASGGAAPHEQYF
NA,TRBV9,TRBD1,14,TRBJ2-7,TGTGCCAGCAGCGACGGAAAAACAGGGGACGAGCAGTACTTC,CASSDGKTGDEQYF
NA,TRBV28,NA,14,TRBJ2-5,TGTGCCAGCAGTCCAGGGCTCTTGCAAGAGACCCAGTACTTC,CASSPGLLQETQYF
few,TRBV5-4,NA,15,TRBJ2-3,TGTGCCAGCAGCAAGGGCGGGGTTGCCGCGGATACGCAGTATTTT,CASSKGGVAADTQYF
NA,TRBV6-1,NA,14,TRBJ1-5,TGTGCCAGCAGTGAAGCTTCGGGTTATCAGCCCCAGCATTTT,CASSEASGYQPQHF
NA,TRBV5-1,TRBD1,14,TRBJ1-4,TGCGCCAGCAGGCTGGGACAGTCTAATGAAAAACTGTTTTTT,CASRLGQSNEKLFF
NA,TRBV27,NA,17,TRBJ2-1,TGTGCCAGCAGGCAACAGCGGTATTTGAGCTCCTACAATGAGCAGTTCTTC,CASRQQRYLSSYNEQFF
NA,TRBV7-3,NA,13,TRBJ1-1,TGTGCCAGCAGCCGCGGGGGTTACACTGAAGCTTTCTTT,CASSRGGYTEAFF
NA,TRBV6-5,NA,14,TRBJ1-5,TGTGCCAGCTCTGGACGGGGGTCCAATCAGCCCCAGCATTTT,CASSGRGSNQPQHF
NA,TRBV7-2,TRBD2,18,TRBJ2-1,TGTGCCAGCAGCCCTCGAGGCTGGGCTAGCGGAGCCCACAATGAGCAGTTCTTC,CASSPRGWASGAHNEQFF
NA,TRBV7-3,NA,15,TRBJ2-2,TGTGCCAGCAGCCCCCAACCGGGAGCCTGGGGGGAGCTGTTTTTT,CASSPQPGAWGELFF